The clone carrying this TCR beta chain has a count of ten or more. The sample comes from a study of prognosis after radiotherapy for stage I lung cancer. TCR beta CDR3 was amplified from genomic DNA by two-round multiplex PCR. Specific primers for each TRBV and TRBJ gene were what first-round PCR used. TCRdb processed the multiplex PCR reads anew with MiXCR; each CDR3 protein has one entry. The table has tens of thousands of distinct CDR3 sequences, around 32% seen once. The V end was cut by 8 bases, the J end by 4 bases, with 14 bases between. This CDR3 contains 14 residues. Germline values: CDR1 MNHNS, CDR2 SASEGT.

The chain links TRBV6-1 to TRBJ1-4, with TRBD1 as a possible D gene (6 bases). The source material was PBMCs, sampled before or after stereotactic body radiation therapy (not recorded which). The sequence derives from a donor aged 50 or older with non-small cell lung cancer. CDR3 in amino acids: CASWGSGVNEKLFF. CDR3 sequence (DNA): TGTGCCAGCTGGGGTTCAGGGGTTAATGAAAAACTGTTTTTT.